A selection of T cell receptor beta chains follows, all from one sample in a study of T cell responses to AZD1222 COVID-19 vaccine. The data were produced by immunoSEQ multiplex PCR, yet TCRdb's version contains in-frame clones alone and is incomplete. In the table there are over 90,000 clones, roughly 83% of which are singletons. The source material was peripheral blood, sampled on day 0 of AZD1222 vaccination. These receptors were collected from an adult in good health. The CDR3 runs from the conserved cysteine through the conserved F or W. The D gene is left open where the match is weak. A clone size is listed for some rows: how often the clone was seen (once, few, many), or a class if it is expanded.

TGCAGCGCCCAAGTGGCTAAAGATGAGCAGTTCTTC,CSAQVAKDEQFF,-,TRBV29-1,TRBJ2-1,-
TGTGCCAGCTCACCTGGGGGCGGGATAACTCAGCCCCAGCATTTT,CASSPGGGITQPQHF,-,TRBV18,TRBJ1-5,-
TGTGCCAGCAGCTTTAGCGTTAACGAGCAGTACTTC,CASSFSVNEQYF,few,TRBV7-8,TRBJ2-7,-
TGTGCCAGCAGTGAAGAGTACAGGGGGAGTGCTGAAGCTTTCTTT,CASSEEYRGSAEAFF,few,TRBV2,TRBJ1-1,TRBD1
TGTGCCAGCAAAGCCGGGACTAGCACCACAGATACGCAGTATTTT,CASKAGTSTTDTQYF,-,TRBV5-4,TRBJ2-3,TRBD2
TGTGCCAGCAGTTACGTCGGCAGGGGTAACGAGCAGTACTTC,CASSYVGRGNEQYF,-,TRBV6-2/TRBV6-3,TRBJ2-7,-
TGCGCCAGCAGCTTGGTTGGGGCGGGGAACACTGAAGCTTTCTTT,CASSLVGAGNTEAFF,many,TRBV5-1,TRBJ1-1,-
TGCAGCGTTGAAGATGGGGGGGCGTGGCAGTTCTTC,CSVEDGGAWQFF,-,TRBV29-1,TRBJ2-1,-
TGCGCCAGCAGCTTGACGGGAACGGTCTCTGGAAACACCATATATTTT,CASSLTGTVSGNTIYF,-,TRBV5-1,TRBJ1-3,-
TGTGCCAGCAAAGTTACCGACAGGATGAACACTGAAGCTTTCTTT,CASKVTDRMNTEAFF,-,TRBV2,TRBJ1-1,-
TGTGCCAGCAGCTTGGGGCGCGGACATCAGCCCCAGCATTTT,CASSLGRGHQPQHF,-,TRBV11-3,TRBJ1-5,-
TGTGCCAGCTCACCGACACAAAGGCCTAGCACAGATACGCAGTATTTT,CASSPTQRPSTDTQYF,-,TRBV18,TRBJ2-3,-
TGTGCCAGCAGCCGAGCGGGCACAGATACGCAGTATTTT,CASSRAGTDTQYF,-,TRBV11-3,TRBJ2-3,-
TGTGCCAGCAGCCTGGGAGACAGGGAAAACTATGGCTACACCTTC,CASSLGDRENYGYTF,once,TRBV5-5,TRBJ1-2,TRBD1
TGTGCCAGCAGCCAAGGGGTTATTAACACTGAAGCTTTCTTT,CASSQGVINTEAFF,once,TRBV3-1/TRBV3-2,TRBJ1-1,-
TGTGCCTGGGGGAAACAGGTGAACACTGAAGCTTTCTTT,CAWGKQVNTEAFF,few,TRBV30,TRBJ1-1,-
TGTGCCAGCAGTTACGCCGACTCCCACTACACCTTC,CASSYADSHYTF,-,TRBV6-6,TRBJ1-2,-
TGTGCCAGTAGTATGGAGGTCTATGGCTACACCTTC,CASSMEVYGYTF,-,TRBV19,TRBJ1-2,-
TGTGCCAGCAGCGGCAAGAGGTCGGGTGGGGAGACCCAGTACTTC,CASSGKRSGGETQYF,once,TRBV6-6,TRBJ2-5,-
TGTGCCAGCAGTGCTTCTTCGGGAAGGGTTCAGCCCCAGCATTTT,CASSASSGRVQPQHF,-,TRBV27,TRBJ1-5,-
TGTGCCAGCAGCTTAGTTGTCAGCTTGAACACTGAAGCTTTCTTT,CASSLVVSLNTEAFF,-,TRBV7-2,TRBJ1-1,-
TGTGCCAGCAGCTTAGGGACAGGGCTGAACACCGGGGAGCTGTTTTTT,CASSLGTGLNTGELFF,-,TRBV13,TRBJ2-2,TRBD1
TGTGCCAGCAGGTCAGGGGTACTGGGCTACACCTTC,CASRSGVLGYTF,-,TRBV27,TRBJ1-2,-
TGCAGCGTTGAGGGGCCGGGGACCTCCAAATGGGAGACCCAGTACTTC,CSVEGPGTSKWETQYF,few,TRBV29-1,TRBJ2-5,-
TGTGCCACCAGTGATAGATGGGGCTACACCTTC,CATSDRWGYTF,-,TRBV24-1,TRBJ1-2,-
TGTGCCAGCAGGAGGGTTGAGCAGGGGGGTGAGCAGTTCTTC,CASRRVEQGGEQFF,few,TRBV2,TRBJ2-1,-
TGTGCCACCAGTGCCCCCCAAATAAACTATGGCTACACCTTC,CATSAPQINYGYTF,-,TRBV24-1,TRBJ1-2,-
TGTGCCAGCTCACCCTACCCGACAGGGTTCGTTTTCTTT,CASSPYPTGFVFF,-,TRBV18,TRBJ1-1,TRBD1